This is a list of T cell receptor beta chains from one sample in a study of control samples from healthy donors and cancer patients. This table comes from immunoSEQ multiplex PCR, and its TCRdb copy is limited to in-frame clones, with some not included. The data show tens of thousands of clones, roughly 94% seen once. The specimen sequenced was blood. The origin of the receptors is a man aged 30-40 years in good health. The CDR3 runs from the conserved cysteine through the conserved F or W. D genes are given only for firm matches. Clone size appears in some rows only: once, few, many, or a class for an expanded clone.

v_gene,j_gene,abundance,d_gene,CDR3nt,CDR3aa
TRBV2,TRBJ1-5,NA,TRBD1,TGTGCCAGCAGTGAATGGCAGGGGGCTGATCAGCCCCAGCATTTT,CASSEWQGADQPQHF
TRBV15,TRBJ2-3,once,NA,TGTGCCACCAGCAGAGACTCGCGGGGCACAGATACGCAGTATTTT,CATSRDSRGTDTQYF
TRBV19,TRBJ1-2,few,NA,TGTGCCATCAGGGGACCCTTGGGCTACACCTTC,CAIRGPLGYTF
TRBV3-1/TRBV3-2,TRBJ1-6,NA,NA,TGTGCCAGCAGCAGAATACTTCAGGCTAATTCACCCCTCCACTTT,CASSRILQANSPLHF
TRBV27,TRBJ2-7,NA,NA,TGTGCCAGCAGTTTGTGTCAGCCCAACTCCTACGAGCAGTACTTC,CASSLCQPNSYEQYF
TRBV9,TRBJ1-3,NA,NA,TGTGCCAGCAGCGTAGATGGTGTTTCTGGAAACACCATATATTTT,CASSVDGVSGNTIYF
TRBV18,TRBJ2-4,NA,TRBD1,TGTGCCAGCTCACCTAGGGACAGTAAGGGAAAAAACATTCAGTACTTC,CASSPRDSKGKNIQYF
TRBV28,TRBJ1-6,NA,TRBD1,TGTGCCAGCAGTTTTCGGGGACAGGGAAATTCACCCCTCCACTTT,CASSFRGQGNSPLHF
TRBV9,TRBJ1-3,once,NA,TGTGCCAGCAGCGTGGGGTCCTCTGGAAACACCATATATTTT,CASSVGSSGNTIYF
TRBV6-5,TRBJ2-3,NA,NA,TGTGCCAGCAGTCGGTCACAGACAAGCACAGATACGCAGTATTTT,CASSRSQTSTDTQYF
TRBV24-1,TRBJ2-1,NA,TRBD2,TGTGCCACCAGTGACCCCTGGAGACTAGCGGGGGGCAGAAATGAGCAGTTCTTC,CATSDPWRLAGGRNEQFF
TRBV12-3/TRBV12-4,TRBJ1-4,NA,NA,TGTGCCAGCAGAGGGGAGTTCGAAAAACTGTTTTTT,CASRGEFEKLFF
TRBV19,TRBJ1-2,NA,NA,TGTGCCAGTAGTATTGAAGGGTACGGCTTCCGAGACTATGGCTACACCTTC,CASSIEGYGFRDYGYTF
TRBV5-1,TRBJ2-2,NA,NA,TGCGCCAGCAGCCTGAACACCGGGGAGCTGTTTTTT,CASSLNTGELFF
TRBV20-1,TRBJ1-1,NA,NA,TGCAGTGCTAGTTCCAGAACCACTGAAGCTTTCTTT,CSASSRTTEAFF
TRBV24-1,TRBJ2-1,NA,NA,TGTGCCACCAGTGATTTGGGCCTAGGCGCTGGTGAGCAGTTCTTC,CATSDLGLGAGEQFF
TRBV7-2,TRBJ2-1,NA,NA,TGTGCCAGCCGAAGGGGGGCCAACAATGAGCAGTTCTTC,CASRRGANNEQFF
TRBV18,TRBJ2-5,NA,TRBD1,TGTGCCAGCTCACCACGGGACAGTGCTTTAGACACCCAGTACTTC,CASSPRDSALDTQYF
TRBV19,TRBJ2-3,NA,NA,TGTGCCAGTAGTATCTCGAGAGGGCCTAGTGCAGATACGCAGTATTTT,CASSISRGPSADTQYF
TRBV19,TRBJ2-7,NA,NA,TGTGCCAGTAGTCGGGACCGTAGTTCCTACGAGCAGTACTTC,CASSRDRSSYEQYF